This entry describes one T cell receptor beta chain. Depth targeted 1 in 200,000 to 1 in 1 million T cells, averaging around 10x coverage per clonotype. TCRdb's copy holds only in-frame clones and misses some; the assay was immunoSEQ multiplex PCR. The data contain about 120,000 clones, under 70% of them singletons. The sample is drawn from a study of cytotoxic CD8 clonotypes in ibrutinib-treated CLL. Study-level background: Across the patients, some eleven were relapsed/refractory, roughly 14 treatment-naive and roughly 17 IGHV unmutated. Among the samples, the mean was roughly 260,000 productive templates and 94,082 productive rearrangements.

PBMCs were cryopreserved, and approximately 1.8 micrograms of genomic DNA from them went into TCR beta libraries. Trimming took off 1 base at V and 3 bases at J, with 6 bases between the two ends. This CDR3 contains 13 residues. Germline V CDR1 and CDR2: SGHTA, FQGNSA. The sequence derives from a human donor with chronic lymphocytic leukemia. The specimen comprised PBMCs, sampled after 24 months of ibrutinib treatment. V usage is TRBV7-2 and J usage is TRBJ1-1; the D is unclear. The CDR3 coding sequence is TGTGCCAGCAGCTTAGTGGCGTACACTGAAGCTTTCTTT. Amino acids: CASSLVAYTEAFF.